The 23 T cell receptor beta chains in this list originate from one sample, sequenced in a study of T cells after yellow fever vaccination. TCRdb used MiXCR to reprocess the 5' RACE reads, holding one entry per CDR3 protein. The data show around 600,000 distinct CDR3 sequences, around an eighth seen once. The sample in question was PBMCs, obtained on the day of the yellow fever booster vaccination. These receptors were taken from a man under 40 who received the YFV17D yellow fever vaccine.

V gene TRBV12-3 or TRBV12-4 combines with J gene TRBJ2-2; D is undetermined. V lost 2 bases and J lost 5, with 9 bases in between. The CDR3 is 14 amino acids. This chain's CDR3 is CASSLLGWTGELFF. CDR3 DNA: TGTGCCAGCAGTTTATTGGGGTGGACCGGGGAGCTGTTTTTT.

This clonotype was seen a handful of times. The chain is built from TRBV28 and TRBJ2-3; 10 bases fit TRBD2. Trimming cost V 6 bases and J 2 bases; bases outside gene matches: 20. The CDR3 extends over 20 amino acids. CDR1 MDHEN and CDR2 SYDVKM come from the germline V gene. The CDR3 DNA reads TGTGCCAGCAGACCGACCCCGGGAACTAGCGGGAATCGGCCCACAGATACGCAGTATTTT. It translates to CASRPTPGTSGNRPTDTQYF.

Only a few counts were recorded for this clonotype. The chain has TRBV7-3 and TRBJ2-1; TRBD2 is a possible D gene (6 bases). Germline-derived CDR1 and CDR2 are SGHTA and FQGTGA. The ends were cut back, 10 bases at V and 9 bases at J, with 22 bases in the middle. CDR3 length: 14 residues. The CDR3 nucleotides are TGTGCCACCCGGCCCGGGGCCACGGAGGGTGAGCAGTTCTTC. It encodes CATRPGATEGEQFF.

This clonotype has more than one count but fewer than ten. V is TRBV11-2 and J is TRBJ2-3; D is possibly TRBD2 (6 bases). The CDR3 runs 16 residues. V was cut by 5 bases and J by 5 bases, with 20 bases left in between. CDR1 and CDR2 (germline): SGHAT, FQNNGV. The CDR3 DNA is TGTGCCAGCAGCCTCGAGGCGTCTAGCGTTGGAGATACGCAGTATTTT. Its translation is CASSLEASSVGDTQYF.

This clonotype was counted once. This chain links TRBV15 with TRBJ2-7; D not certain. This CDR3 has 11 amino acids. V was cut by 5 bases and J by 6 bases, with 8 bases left in between. Looked up from germline, CDR1 is LNHNV and CDR2 is YYDKDF (reference sequence). The CDR3 loop reads CATSGSTEQYF. As DNA, the CDR3 is TGTGCCACCAGCGGCAGTACCGAGCAGTACTTC.

This clonotype was seen more than once but under ten times. The chain has TRBV7-2 and TRBJ2-1; D may be TRBD1 or TRBD2 (6 bases each). Trimming shortened V by 4 bases and J by 9 bases, and 25 bases separated the two germline ends. The CDR3 has 17 residues. Germline V gene data show CDR1 as SGHTA and CDR2 as FQGNSA. The CDR3 sequence is CASSSLPRGGLNGEQFF. The CDR3 DNA is TGTGCCAGCAGCTCCCTCCCGCGAGGGGGGTTGAACGGTGAGCAGTTCTTC. Drawing the rest from reference TRBV7-2 and TRBJ2-1, the complete variable domain is GAGVSQSPSNKVTEKGKDVELRCDPISGHTALYWYRQSLGQGLEFLIYFQGNSAPDKSGLPSDRFSAERTGGSVSTLTIQRTQQEDSAVYLCASSSLPRGGLNGEQFFGPGTRLTVL.

This clonotype showed up just a few times. V gene TRBV29-1 combines with J gene TRBJ2-7; D gene ambiguous. The length of the CDR3 is 11 residues. Trimming took 4 bases from V and 2 from J, leaving 6 bases between them. Germline CDR1 SQVTM, CDR2 ANQGSEA. CDR3 DNA: TGCAGCGTTGGGTACACCTACGAGCAGTACTTC. Translation gives CSVGYTYEQYF.

The CDR3 region is CSARFGLAGSYNEQFF. CDR3 DNA: TGCAGTGCCAGATTTGGACTAGCGGGATCTTACAATGAGCAGTTCTTC. The chain carries TRBV20-1 and TRBJ2-1; TRBD2 matches 12 bases. Germline values: CDR1 DFQATT, CDR2 SNEGSKA (reference sequence). V lost 6 bases and J lost 4; bases outside the gene matches: 10. CDR3 length: 16 amino acids.

This clonotype was seen a few times. The chain uses TRBV20-1 and TRBJ2-2; D gene unclear. The CDR3 is 11 residues long. V was cut by 3 bases and J by 6 bases, with 5 bases left in between. The V gene's germline CDR1 is DFQATT and CDR2 SNEGSKA (reference sequence). CDR3 sequence (DNA): TGCAGTGCTAGGAGCGCCGGGGAGCTGTTTTTT. As protein: CSARSAGELFF.

This clonotype was counted a few times. The chain couples TRBV4-3 to TRBJ1-2; a weak D match, TRBD1 (6 bases). Germline CDR1 reads LGHNA; CDR2 reads YSLEER. The CDR3 has 14 residues. V lost 1 base and J lost 4, with 10 bases in between. The CDR3 here is CASSQGGGAYGYTF. The DNA of the CDR3 is TGCGCCAGCAGCCAAGGAGGGGGGGCCTATGGCTACACCTTC.

This clonotype was counted only a few times. V usage is TRBV5-1 and J usage is TRBJ2-3; 10 bases match TRBD1. V gave up 4 bases and J gave up 3 bases; unmatched junction bases: 5. The CDR3 sequence is 15 residues long. Looked up from germline, CDR1 is SGHRS and CDR2 is YFSETQ. CDR3 bases: TGCGCCAGCAGCGCCCGGGACAGGGGAACAGATACGCAGTATTTT. Amino acid sequence: CASSARDRGTDTQYF.

This sequence joins TRBV19 and TRBJ2-4; 11 nucleotides agree with TRBD2. The CDR3 consists of 15 residues. Per the germline V gene, CDR1 is LNHDA and CDR2 is SQIVND (reference sequence). V gave up 3 bases and J gave up 5 bases; unmatched junction bases: 3. CDR3 coding DNA: TGTGCCAGTAGTATTCCGGGACTAGCGGAAAACATTCAGTACTTC. It translates to CASSIPGLAENIQYF.

This clonotype appeared a few times. Here the CDR3 reads CASSAWTGGLFF. The CDR3 nucleotides are TGTGCCAGCAGCGCCTGGACAGGGGGGTTATTCTTC. The rearrangement joins TRBV3-1 to TRBJ2-1; the match to TRBD1 covers 10 bases. Trimming took 5 bases from V and 16 from J; bases not matched to a gene: 8. Germline values: CDR1 LGHDT, CDR2 YNNKEL (reference sequence). The CDR3 is 12 amino acids.

The V gene is TRBV20-1, the J gene TRBJ2-7; D remains ambiguous. The CDR3 is made up of 15 amino acids. Looked up from germline, CDR1 is DFQATT and CDR2 is SNEGSKA (reference sequence). V was pared by 1 base and J by 5 bases, with 18 bases between. CDR3 in amino acids: CSARAPDRKAHEQYF. CDR3 DNA: TGCAGTGCTAGAGCCCCGGACCGAAAGGCCCACGAGCAGTACTTC.

This clonotype was counted only a few times. The V call is TRBV7-6, the J call TRBJ1-5; D call uncertain. The CDR3 totals 14 residues. Germline CDR1 and CDR2: SGHVS and FNYEAQ. The CDR3 spells CAKAAIYSNQPQHF. DNA of the CDR3: TGTGCTAAGGCAGCCATTTATAGCAATCAGCCCCAGCATTTT.

The table lists this clonotype with a few counts. The chain employs TRBV29-1 and TRBJ2-7; D might be TRBD2 (6 bases). The germline gives CDR1 SQVTM, CDR2 ANQGSEA. The V gene lost 4 bases and the J gene lost 4 bases, with 11 bases spanning the gap. The CDR3 totals 12 residues. CDR3 sequence reads: CSVVEGTYEQYF. The CDR3 DNA follows: TGCAGCGTTGTCGAAGGGACTTACGAGCAGTACTTC.

This clonotype was picked up a small number of times. This sequence joins TRBV21-1 and TRBJ2-7; TRBD1 is the table's D call and was not checked against the DNA. TRBV21-1 is labeled a pseudogene. The length of the CDR3 is 12 residues. The CDR3 here is CATSDRAYEQYF. The DNA for the CDR3 is TGTGCCACTTCGGACAGAGCCTACGAGCAGTACTTC.

This clonotype was seen at least ten times. The chain has TRBV12-3 or TRBV12-4 and TRBJ2-2; TRBD1 agrees at 7 bases. The trim removed 7 bases at V and 3 bases at J, leaving 5 bases unmatched. This CDR3 spans 14 amino acids. CDR3 bases: TGTGCCAGCACCCTGGACAGGCACACCGGGGAGCTGTTTTTT. Residues: CASTLDRHTGELFF.

This clonotype was detected once. The rearrangement joins TRBV2 to TRBJ2-6; the D gene is possibly TRBD1 (5 bases). Looked up from germline, CDR1 is SNHLY and CDR2 is FYNNEI. The CDR3 is 15 amino acids. V lost 1 base and J 2 bases, leaving 6 bases between the germline ends. The CDR3 spells CASSEEGTGANVLTF. For the CDR3, the DNA is TGTGCCAGCAGTGAAGAGGGGACTGGGGCCAACGTCCTGACTTTC.

This clonotype has just a few counts. The chain uses TRBV7-9 and TRBJ2-7; D gene unclear. Germline lookup yields CDR1 SEHNR and CDR2 FQNEAQ (reference sequence). The CDR3 extends over 13 amino acids. V lost 0 bases and J lost 6, with 9 bases in between. The CDR3 bases are TGTGCCAGCAGCTTAGCCGGGCACTCCGAGCAGTACTTC. Its protein is CASSLAGHSEQYF.

This clonotype was seen a few times. The chain couples TRBV20-1 to TRBJ2-5, with unresolved D. The germline gives CDR1 DFQATT, CDR2 SNEGSKA (reference sequence). Trimming took off 0 bases at V and 4 bases at J, with 9 bases between the two ends. The CDR3 has 13 residues. Here the CDR3 DNA reads TGCAGTGCTAGAGATCTGGAAAGAGAGACCCAGTACTTC. This encodes CSARDLERETQYF.

This clonotype was seen more than once but under ten times. This chain joins TRBV7-3 and TRBJ1-1; D is unresolved. Trimming took 4 bases from V and 3 from J, leaving 9 bases between them. The CDR3 length is 13 residues. The V gene's germline CDR1 is SGHTA and CDR2 FQGTGA. The CDR3 DNA reads TGTGCCAGCAGCTCCGGACTGGACACTGAAGCTTTCTTT. Translated: CASSSGLDTEAFF.

The V and J genes are TRBV6-1 and TRBJ2-1; TRBD2 agrees at 10 bases. CDR3 length equals 13 residues. V dropped 6 bases and J dropped 10; count of bases not matched to a gene: 6. Germline CDR1 and CDR2: MNHNS and SASEGT. The CDR3 nucleotides read TGTGCCAGCAGAACTGAGCGGGAGGGAGAGCAGTTCTTC. Its translation: CASRTEREGEQFF.